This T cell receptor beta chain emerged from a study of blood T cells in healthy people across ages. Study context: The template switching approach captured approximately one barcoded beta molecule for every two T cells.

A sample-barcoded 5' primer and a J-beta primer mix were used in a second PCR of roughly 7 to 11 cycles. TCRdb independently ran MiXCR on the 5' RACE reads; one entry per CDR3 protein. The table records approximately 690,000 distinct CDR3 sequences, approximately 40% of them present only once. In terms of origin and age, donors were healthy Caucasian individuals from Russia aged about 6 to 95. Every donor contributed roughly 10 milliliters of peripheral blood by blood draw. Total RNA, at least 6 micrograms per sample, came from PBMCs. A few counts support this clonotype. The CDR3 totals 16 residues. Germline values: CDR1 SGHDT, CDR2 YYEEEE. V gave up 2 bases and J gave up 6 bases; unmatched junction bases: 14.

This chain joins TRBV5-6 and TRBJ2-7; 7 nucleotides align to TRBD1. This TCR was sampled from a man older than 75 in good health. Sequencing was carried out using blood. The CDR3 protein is CASSFENKPSGGEQYF. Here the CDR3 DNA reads TGTGCCAGCAGCTTCGAAAACAAACCTTCAGGGGGCGAGCAGTACTTC. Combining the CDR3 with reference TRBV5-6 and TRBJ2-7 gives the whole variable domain DAGVTQSPTHLIKTRGQQVTLRCSPKSGHDTVSWYQQALGQGPQFIFQYYEEEERQRGNFPDRFSGHQFPNYSSELNVNALLLGDSALYLCASSFENKPSGGEQYFGPGTRLTVT.